These T cell receptor beta chains were read from a single sample in a study of CD8+ T cells in alopecia areata. The data were produced by immunoSEQ multiplex PCR, yet TCRdb's version contains in-frame clones alone and is incomplete. The sample includes 150,000 to 200,000 clones, 58% of them seen just once. This specimen was CD4+ T cells sorted from blood, taken between weeks 55 and 65, from a patient treated with tofacitinib. The receptors were sampled from a human donor with alopecia areata. CDR3s leave out the opening cysteine and the closing phenylalanine or tryptophan. The size of a clone is reported for some rows only, either as once, few or many, or as a class for expanded clones.

J gene | clone size | V gene | CDR3 protein
TRBJ2-2 | . | TRBV2 | ASNQGIGELF
TRBJ1-2 | . | TRBV29-1 | SVVGGLHGYT
TRBJ2-3 | few | TRBV9 | ASSVVGSSSPDTQY
TRBJ2-7 | . | TRBV29-1 | SALTGGAKY
TRBJ2-1 | . | TRBV6-5 | ASSSSGTVPNEQF
TRBJ2-5 | once | TRBV7-3 | ASSLGSETQY
TRBJ2-1 | once | TRBV6-5 | ASSYSSGGRQF
TRBJ2-7 | . | TRBV7-9 | ASSPAGPYEQY
TRBJ2-1 | . | TRBV29-1 | SVVELGVGEQF
TRBJ1-2 | . | TRBV7-9 | ASSSAATGGYT
TRBJ1-2 | once | TRBV30 | AWSLQGGHGYT
TRBJ1-1 | . | TRBV30 | AWTGLRSEAF
TRBJ2-7 | . | TRBV27 | ASSWGTGGTYEQY
TRBJ2-5 | . | TRBV11-2 | ASSLTTGLAGGTQY